This T cell receptor beta chain was retrieved from a study of T-cell reconstitution after alpha-beta-depleted transplantation in children. General observations from the study: It was reported that alpha-beta T cells came from several hundred expanded graft clones (about two months after transplant). The main origin of T-cell counts and diversity one year after transplant was newly produced T cells. Some patients owed their high day-60 TCRbeta diversity to surviving recipient T cells and thymic progenitors.

The library targeted TCRbeta and was prepared with unique molecular identifiers. One entry per CDR3 protein results from TCRdb running MiXCR on the PCR reads. Of fewer than 40,000 distinct CDR3 sequences in the sample, 5.5% to 8% are singletons; the top ten hold around 26%. This clonotype appeared many times. Its specificity is unknown. CDR1 is MNHEY, CDR2 SMNVEV, per germline (reference sequence). This CDR3 has 13 residues. The V and J ends lost 5 bases and 8 bases, in that order; junction bases with no gene match: 8. This sequence originates from a child under two years old who had a stem cell transplant for acute myeloid leukemia, so the T cells may come from the graft donor. V gene TRBV27 combines with J gene TRBJ1-2, with 7 bases lining up with TRBD1. The material was peripheral blood, obtained 60 days after TCRalphabeta/CD19-depleted stem cell transplant. DNA for the CDR3: TGTGCCAGCAGTCAAAGGGGGCCTCGGGGCTACACCTTC. Translated: CASSQRGPRGYTF.